This T cell receptor (beta chain) derives from a study of memory CD4+ T cells and cytomegalovirus serostatus. Sequenced by immunoSEQ multiplex PCR; TCRdb stores in-frame clones only, minus some. The sample has 50,000 to 65,000 clones, about 73% seen once. V was clipped by 1 base and J by 3 bases; unmatched bases: 9. The CDR3 contains 17 residues. Germline CDR1 reads KGHSH; CDR2 reads LQKENI. The sort gate was single viable CD3+CD4+CD8-CD45RO+ cells for memory CD4+ T cells. This receptor was identified in an adult in good health and CMV-seronegative. V is TRBV18 and J is TRBJ1-5, with 7 bases fitting TRBD1. Sample: memory CD4+ T cells from blood. CDR3 nucleotide sequence: TGTGCCAGCTCACCACAACCACCCACAGGGGTCAATCAGCCCCAGCATTTT. Translation: CASSPQPPTGVNQPQHF.